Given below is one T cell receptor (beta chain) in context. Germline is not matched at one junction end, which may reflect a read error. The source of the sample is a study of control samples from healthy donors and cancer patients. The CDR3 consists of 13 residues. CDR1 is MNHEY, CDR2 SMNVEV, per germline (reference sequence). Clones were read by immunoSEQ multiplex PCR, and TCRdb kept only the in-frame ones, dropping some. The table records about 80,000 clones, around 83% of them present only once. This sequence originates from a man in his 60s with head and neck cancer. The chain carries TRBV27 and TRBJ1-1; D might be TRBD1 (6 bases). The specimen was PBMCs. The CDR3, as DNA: TGTGCCAGCAGTCCCTTCCGGGACACCGAAGCTTTCTTT. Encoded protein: CASSPFRDTEAFF.